This T cell receptor beta chain was profiled in a study of T-cell memory formation after mild COVID-19. The study's findings and limits: Several responding clones turned up in pre-infection memory, indicating that cross-reactive memory may have taken part. Second-wave clones reaching peak frequency on day 37 lacked confirmed SARS-CoV-2 specificity. CD8+ contracting clones occupied EMRA, while CD4+ ones occupied mainly CM and EM.

A word on this clonotype: Its antigen remains unidentified.

The V gene lost 4 bases and the J gene lost 1 base, with 8 bases spanning the gap. The V gene's germline CDR1 is SGHNT and CDR2 YYREEE (reference sequence). This CDR3 region has 13 residues. TCRdb used MiXCR to reprocess the 5' RACE reads, holding one entry per CDR3 protein. The profile shows roughly 320,000 distinct CDR3 sequences, 25% to 30% of them singletons. Sequences were obtained from PBMCs or a T cell subset sorted from them (not recorded which). This TCR was recovered from an adult woman who had mild COVID-19 (a few samples of this study predate the infection). Cell type and time point are not known. The chain combines TRBV5-4 with TRBJ1-1, with no clear D. This CDR3 is CASSVRGNTEAFF. As DNA, the CDR3 is TGTGCCAGCAGCGTCCGGGGGAACACTGAAGCTTTCTTT.